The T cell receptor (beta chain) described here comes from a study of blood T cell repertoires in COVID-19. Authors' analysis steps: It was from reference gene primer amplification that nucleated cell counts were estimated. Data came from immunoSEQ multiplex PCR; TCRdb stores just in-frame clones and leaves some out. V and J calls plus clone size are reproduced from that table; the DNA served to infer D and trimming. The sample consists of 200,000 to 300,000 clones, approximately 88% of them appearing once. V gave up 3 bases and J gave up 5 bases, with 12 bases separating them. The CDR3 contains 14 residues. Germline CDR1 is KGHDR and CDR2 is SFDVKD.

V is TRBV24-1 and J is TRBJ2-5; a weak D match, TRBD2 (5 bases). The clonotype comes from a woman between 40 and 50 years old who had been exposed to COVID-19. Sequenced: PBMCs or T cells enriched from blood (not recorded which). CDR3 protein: CATSDRGPKETQYF. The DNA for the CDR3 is TGTGCCACCAGTGATCGGGGTCCGAAGGAGACCCAGTACTTC.